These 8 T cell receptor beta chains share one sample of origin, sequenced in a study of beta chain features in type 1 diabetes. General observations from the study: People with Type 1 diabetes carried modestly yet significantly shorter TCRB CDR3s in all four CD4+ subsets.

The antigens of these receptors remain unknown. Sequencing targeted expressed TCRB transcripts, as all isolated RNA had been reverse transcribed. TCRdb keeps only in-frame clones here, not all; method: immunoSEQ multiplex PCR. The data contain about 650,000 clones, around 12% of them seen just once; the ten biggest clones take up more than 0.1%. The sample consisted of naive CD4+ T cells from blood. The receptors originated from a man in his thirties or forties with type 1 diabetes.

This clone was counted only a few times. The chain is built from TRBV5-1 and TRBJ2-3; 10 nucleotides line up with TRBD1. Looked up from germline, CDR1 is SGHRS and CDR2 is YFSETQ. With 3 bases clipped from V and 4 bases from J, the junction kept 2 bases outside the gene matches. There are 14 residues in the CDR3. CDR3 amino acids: CASSSGQGSDTQYF. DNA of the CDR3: TGCGCCAGCAGCTCGGGACAGGGGTCAGATACGCAGTATTTT.

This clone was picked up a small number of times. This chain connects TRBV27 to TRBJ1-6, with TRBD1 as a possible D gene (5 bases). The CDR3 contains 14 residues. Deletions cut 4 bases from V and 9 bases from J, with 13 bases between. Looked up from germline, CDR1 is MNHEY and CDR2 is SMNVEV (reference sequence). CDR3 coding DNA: TGTGCCAGCAGTTGGGAGATGGGGGGTTCACCCCTCCACTTT. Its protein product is CASSWEMGGSPLHF.

The chain's CDR3 is CAISDRGTGAYEQYF. The CDR3 region has the DNA TGTGCCATCAGTGATCGGGGGACGGGTGCGTACGAGCAGTACTTC. The J gene is TRBJ2-7, the V gene TRBV10-3, with D perhaps matching TRBD2 (6 bases). V was clipped by 3 bases and J by 4 bases, with 16 bases between them. Germline V lookup: CDR1 ENHRY, CDR2 SYGVKD. The CDR3 is 15 amino acids.

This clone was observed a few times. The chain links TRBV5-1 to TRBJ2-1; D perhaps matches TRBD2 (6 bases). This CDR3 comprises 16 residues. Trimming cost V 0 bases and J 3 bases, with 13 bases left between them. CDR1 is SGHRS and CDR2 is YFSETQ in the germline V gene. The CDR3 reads CASSLGLASDYNEQFF. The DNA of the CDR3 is TGCGCCAGCAGCTTGGGTTTGGCTAGCGACTACAATGAGCAGTTCTTC. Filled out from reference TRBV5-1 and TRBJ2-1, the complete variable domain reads KAGVTQTPRYLIKTRGQQVTLSCSPISGHRSVSWYQQTPGQGLQFLFEYFSETQRNKGNFPGRFSGRQFSNSRSEMNVSTLELGDSALYLCASSLGLASDYNEQFFGPGTRLTVL.

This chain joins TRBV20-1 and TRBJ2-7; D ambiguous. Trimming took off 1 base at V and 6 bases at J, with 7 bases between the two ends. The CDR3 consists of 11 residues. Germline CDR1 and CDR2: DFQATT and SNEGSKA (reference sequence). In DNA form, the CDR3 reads TGCAGTGCTAGAGGGCAGCCCGAGCAGTACTTC. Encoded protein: CSARGQPEQYF.

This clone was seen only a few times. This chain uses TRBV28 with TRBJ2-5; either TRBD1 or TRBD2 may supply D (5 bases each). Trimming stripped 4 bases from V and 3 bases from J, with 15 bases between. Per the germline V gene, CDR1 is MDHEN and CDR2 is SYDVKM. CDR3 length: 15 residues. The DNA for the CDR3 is TGTGCCAGCAGTTCCGGACGGGGCGATAAAGAGACCCAGTACTTC. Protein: CASSSGRGDKETQYF.

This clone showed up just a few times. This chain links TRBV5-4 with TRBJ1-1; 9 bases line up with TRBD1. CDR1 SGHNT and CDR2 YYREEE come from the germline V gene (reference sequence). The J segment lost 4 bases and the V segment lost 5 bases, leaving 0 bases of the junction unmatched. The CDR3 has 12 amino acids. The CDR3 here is CASRTGGTEAFF. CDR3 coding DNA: TGTGCCAGCAGGACAGGGGGCACTGAAGCTTTCTTT.

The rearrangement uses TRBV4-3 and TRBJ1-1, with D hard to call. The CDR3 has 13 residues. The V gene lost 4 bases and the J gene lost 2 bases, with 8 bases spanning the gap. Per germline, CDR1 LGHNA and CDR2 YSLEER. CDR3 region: CASSLGVNTEAFF. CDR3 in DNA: TGCGCCAGCAGCCTCGGGGTTAACACTGAAGCTTTCTTT.